The T cell receptor (beta chain) under discussion was sequenced for a study of CD8 T cells in ankylosing spondylitis. Broader study findings: The authors found the disease-linked clones to be CD8+ and relatively rare in peripheral blood. Before this, some motif variants had been reported in reactive arthritis synovial fluid and blood. Seemingly characteristic of ankylosing spondylitis blood was a TCR beta motif consisting of roughly 8 highly homologous variants. Significant enrichment of disease-linked clones was reportedly seen in matched ankylosing spondylitis synovial fluid.

This clonotype was observed at least ten times. As yet, its antigen is unknown. V was shortened by 2 bases and J by 1 base, with 11 bases between the two germline ends. Germline CDR1 MNHEY, CDR2 SVGEGT. This CDR3 spans 15 amino acids. 5'-RACE, quantitative and with molecular barcodes, yielded the TCR beta libraries. TCRdb re-called the 5' RACE reads through MiXCR, storing one row per CDR3 protein. The table has about 200,000 distinct CDR3 sequences, approximately 7.4% seen once. The receptor's source is a male donor with ankylosing spondylitis. This chain connects TRBV6-2 or TRBV6-3 to TRBJ1-1; D is unresolved. Sequenced: blood, either unsorted or a sorted T cell fraction (not recorded which). The CDR3 coding sequence is TGTGCCAGCAGTTACGAAGGACTGCCGAACACTGAAGCTTTCTTT. It specifies CASSYEGLPNTEAFF.